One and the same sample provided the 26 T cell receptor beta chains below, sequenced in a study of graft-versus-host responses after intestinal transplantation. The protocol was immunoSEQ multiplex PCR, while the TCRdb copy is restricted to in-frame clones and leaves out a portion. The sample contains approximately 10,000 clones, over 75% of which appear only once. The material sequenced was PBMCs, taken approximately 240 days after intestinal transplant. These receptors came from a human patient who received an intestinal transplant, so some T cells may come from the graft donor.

As DNA, the CDR3 is TGCGCCAGCAGCCAAGCCGCCGGGACGGCCTCACAAGATACGCAGTATTTT. As protein: CASSQAAGTASQDTQYF. This chain links TRBV4-1 with TRBJ2-3; D possibly matches TRBD1 or TRBD2 (5 bases each). The CDR3 length is 17 residues. The germline V gene encodes CDR1 MGHRA and CDR2 YSYEKL. V gave up 1 base and J gave up 5 bases, with 19 bases separating them.

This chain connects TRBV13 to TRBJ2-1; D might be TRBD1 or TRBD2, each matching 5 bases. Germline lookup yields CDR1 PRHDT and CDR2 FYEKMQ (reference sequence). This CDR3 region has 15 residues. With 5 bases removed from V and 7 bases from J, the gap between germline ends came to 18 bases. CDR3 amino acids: CASSPSDFAGNEQFF. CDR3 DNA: TGTGCCAGCAGCCCATCGGACTTCGCAGGGAATGAGCAGTTCTTC. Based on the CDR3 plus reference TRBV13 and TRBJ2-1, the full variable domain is AAGVIQSPRHLIKEKRETATLKCYPIPRHDTVYWYQQGPGQDPQFLISFYEKMQSDKGSIPDRFSAQQFSDYHSELNMSSLELGDSALYFCASSPSDFAGNEQFFGPGTRLTVL.

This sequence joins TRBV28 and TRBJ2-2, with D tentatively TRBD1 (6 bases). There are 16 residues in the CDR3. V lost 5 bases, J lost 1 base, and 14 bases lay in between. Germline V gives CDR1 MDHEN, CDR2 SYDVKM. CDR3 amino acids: CASSKRTDLNTGELFF. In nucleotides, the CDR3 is TGTGCCAGCAGTAAACGGACAGACCTGAACACCGGGGAGCTGTTTTTT.

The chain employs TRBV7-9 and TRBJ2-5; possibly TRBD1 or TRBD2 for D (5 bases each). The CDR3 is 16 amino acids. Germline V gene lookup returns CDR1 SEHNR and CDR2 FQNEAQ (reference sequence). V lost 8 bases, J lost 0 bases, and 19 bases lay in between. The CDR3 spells CASLAHRGEYQETQYF. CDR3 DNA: TGTGCCAGCCTAGCTCATCGAGGGGAGTACCAAGAGACCCAGTACTTC.

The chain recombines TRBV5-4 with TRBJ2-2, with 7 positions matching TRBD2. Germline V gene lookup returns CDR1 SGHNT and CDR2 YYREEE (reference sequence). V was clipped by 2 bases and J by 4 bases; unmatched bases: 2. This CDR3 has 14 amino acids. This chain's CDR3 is CASSLWGGTGELFF. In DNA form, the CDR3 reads TGTGCCAGCAGCTTATGGGGGGGCACCGGGGAGCTGTTTTTT. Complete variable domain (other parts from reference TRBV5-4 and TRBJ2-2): ETGVTQSPTHLIKTRGQQVTLRCSSQSGHNTVSWYQQALGQGPQFIFQYYREEENGRGNFPPRFSGLQFPNYSSELNVNALELDDSALYLCASSLWGGTGELFFGEGSRLTVL.

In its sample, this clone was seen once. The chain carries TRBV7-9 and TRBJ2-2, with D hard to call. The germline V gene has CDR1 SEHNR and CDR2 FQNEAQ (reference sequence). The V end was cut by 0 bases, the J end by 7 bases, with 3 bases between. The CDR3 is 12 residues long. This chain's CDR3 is CASSLASGELFF. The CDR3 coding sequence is TGTGCCAGCAGCTTAGCGAGCGGGGAGCTGTTTTTT.

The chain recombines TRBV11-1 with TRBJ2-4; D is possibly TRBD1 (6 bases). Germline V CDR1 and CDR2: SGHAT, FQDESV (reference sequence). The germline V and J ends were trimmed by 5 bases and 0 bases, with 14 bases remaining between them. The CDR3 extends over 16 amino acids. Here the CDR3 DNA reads TGTGCCAGCAGCCCCTGGACAGATCAAGCCAAAAACATTCAGTACTTC. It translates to CASSPWTDQAKNIQYF.

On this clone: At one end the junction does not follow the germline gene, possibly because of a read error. For the CDR3, the DNA is TGTGCCAGCAGTTTAAGGGTACTGGGACTAAGACCTTATCGGTTC. This sequence encodes CASSLRVLGLRPYRF. This rearrangement joins TRBV27 to TRBJ2-7; 7 bases agree with TRBD2. This CDR3 region has 15 residues. Germline lookup yields CDR1 MNHEY and CDR2 SMNVEV (reference sequence).

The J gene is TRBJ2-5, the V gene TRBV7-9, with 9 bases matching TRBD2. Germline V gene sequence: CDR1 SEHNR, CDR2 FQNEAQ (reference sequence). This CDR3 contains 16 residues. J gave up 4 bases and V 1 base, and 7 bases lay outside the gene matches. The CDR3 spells CASSLGSSSGTETQYF. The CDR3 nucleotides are TGTGCCAGCAGCTTAGGGTCGTCTAGCGGGACAGAGACCCAGTACTTC.

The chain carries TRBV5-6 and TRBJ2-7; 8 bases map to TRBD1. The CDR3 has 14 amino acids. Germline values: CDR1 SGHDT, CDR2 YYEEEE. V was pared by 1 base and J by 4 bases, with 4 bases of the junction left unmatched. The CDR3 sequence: CASSLSGGRYEQYF. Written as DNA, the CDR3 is TGTGCCAGCAGCTTGTCAGGGGGCAGGTACGAGCAGTACTTC.

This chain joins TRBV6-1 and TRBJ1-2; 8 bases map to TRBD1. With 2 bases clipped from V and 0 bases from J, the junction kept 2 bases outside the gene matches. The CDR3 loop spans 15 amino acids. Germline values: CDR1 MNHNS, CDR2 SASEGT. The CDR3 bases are TGTGCCAGCAGTGAAATCAGGGGGCCTAACTATGGCTACACCTTC. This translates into CASSEIRGPNYGYTF.

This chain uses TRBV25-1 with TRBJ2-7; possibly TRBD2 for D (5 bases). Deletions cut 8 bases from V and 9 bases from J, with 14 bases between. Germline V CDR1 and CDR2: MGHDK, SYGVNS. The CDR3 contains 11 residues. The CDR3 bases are TGTGCCAGCCTAAACGGGGTCTTGCAGTACTTC. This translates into CASLNGVLQYF.

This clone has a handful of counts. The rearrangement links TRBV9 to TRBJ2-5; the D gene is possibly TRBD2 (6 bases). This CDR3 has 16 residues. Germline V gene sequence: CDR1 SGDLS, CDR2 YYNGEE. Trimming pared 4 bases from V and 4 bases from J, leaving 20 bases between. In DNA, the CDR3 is TGTGCCAGCAGCAAACAAGCCATGTTCGGGGGAGAGACCCAGTACTTC. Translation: CASSKQAMFGGETQYF.

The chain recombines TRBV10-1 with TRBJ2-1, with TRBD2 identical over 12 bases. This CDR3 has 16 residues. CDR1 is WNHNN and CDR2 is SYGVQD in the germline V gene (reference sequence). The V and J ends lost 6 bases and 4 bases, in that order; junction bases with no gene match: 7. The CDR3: CASRTLAGGPYNEQFF. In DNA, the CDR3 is TGCGCCAGCAGGACTCTAGCGGGAGGGCCGTACAATGAGCAGTTCTTC.

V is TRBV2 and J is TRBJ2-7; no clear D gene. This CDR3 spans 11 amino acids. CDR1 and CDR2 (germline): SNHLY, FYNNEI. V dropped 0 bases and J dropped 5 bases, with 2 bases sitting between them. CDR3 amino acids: CASSEAHEQYF. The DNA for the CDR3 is TGTGCCAGCAGTGAAGCCCACGAGCAGTACTTC.

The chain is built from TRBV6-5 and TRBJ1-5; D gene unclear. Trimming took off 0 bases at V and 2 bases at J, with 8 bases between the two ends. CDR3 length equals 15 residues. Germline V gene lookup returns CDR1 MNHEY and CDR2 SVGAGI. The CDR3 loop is CASSYSRTGNQPQHF. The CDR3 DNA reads TGTGCCAGCAGTTACTCTCGGACGGGCAATCAGCCCCAGCATTTT.

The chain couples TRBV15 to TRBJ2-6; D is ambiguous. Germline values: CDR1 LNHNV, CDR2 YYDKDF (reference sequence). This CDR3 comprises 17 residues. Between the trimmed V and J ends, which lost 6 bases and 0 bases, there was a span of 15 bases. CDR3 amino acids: CATRNLHSGSGANVLTF. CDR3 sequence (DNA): TGTGCCACCAGAAACCTTCATAGTGGCTCTGGGGCCAACGTCCTGACTTTC. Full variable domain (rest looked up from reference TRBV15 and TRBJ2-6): DAMVIQNPRYQVTQFGKPVTLSCSQTLNHNVMYWYQQKSSQAPKLLFHYYDKDFNNEADTPDNFQSRRPNTSFCFLDIRSPGLGDTAMYLCATRNLHSGSGANVLTFGAGSRLTVL.

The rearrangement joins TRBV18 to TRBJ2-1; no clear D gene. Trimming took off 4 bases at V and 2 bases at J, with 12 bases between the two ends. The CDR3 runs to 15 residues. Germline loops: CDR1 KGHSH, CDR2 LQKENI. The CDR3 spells CASSQQSSTYNEQFF. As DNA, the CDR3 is TGTGCCAGCTCACAACAGAGTTCAACCTACAATGAGCAGTTCTTC.

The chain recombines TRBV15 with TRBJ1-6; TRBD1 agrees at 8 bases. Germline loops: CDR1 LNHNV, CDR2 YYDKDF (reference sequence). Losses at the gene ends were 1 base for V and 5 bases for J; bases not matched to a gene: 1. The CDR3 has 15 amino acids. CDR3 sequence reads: CATSRGDRNNSPLHF. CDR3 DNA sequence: TGTGCCACCAGCAGAGGGGACAGGAATAATTCACCCCTCCACTTT.

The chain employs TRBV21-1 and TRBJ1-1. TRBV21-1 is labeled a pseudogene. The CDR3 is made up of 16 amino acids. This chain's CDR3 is CASSKERDSEHSEAFF. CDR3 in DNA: TGTGCCAGCAGCAAAGAGCGGGACAGCGAACATAGTGAAGCTTTCTTT.

The CDR3 DNA reads TGCAGCGTTGAAGAGGGCAGGGAAGGAGAGCAGTACTTC. Protein sequence: CSVEEGREGEQYF. This chain joins TRBV29-1 and TRBJ2-7; D might be TRBD1 (5 bases). Germline lookup yields CDR1 SQVTM and CDR2 ANQGSEA. Trimming took off 0 bases at V and 7 bases at J, with 13 bases between the two ends. The CDR3 length is 13 residues.

In nucleotides, the CDR3 is TGTGCCAGCAGTTTCCGCAGAAGCACAGATACGCAGTATTTT. This translates into CASSFRRSTDTQYF. The chain is built from TRBV28 and TRBJ2-3, with D unresolved. There are 14 residues in the CDR3. V was clipped by 3 bases and J by 0 bases, with 7 bases between them. Germline CDR1 is MDHEN and CDR2 is SYDVKM.

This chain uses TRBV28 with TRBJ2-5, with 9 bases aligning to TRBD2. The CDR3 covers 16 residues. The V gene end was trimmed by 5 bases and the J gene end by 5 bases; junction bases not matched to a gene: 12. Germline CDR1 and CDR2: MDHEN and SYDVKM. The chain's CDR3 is CASSGVREGLGETQYF. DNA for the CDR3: TGTGCCAGCAGTGGGGTGCGGGAGGGGCTCGGGGAGACCCAGTACTTC.

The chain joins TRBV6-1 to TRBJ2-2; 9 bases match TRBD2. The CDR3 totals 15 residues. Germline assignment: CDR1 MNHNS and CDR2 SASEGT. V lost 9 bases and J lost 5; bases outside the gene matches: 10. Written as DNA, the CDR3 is TGTGCCAGTTCCTTGGCGGGAGGGGGTACCGGGGAGCTGTTTTTT. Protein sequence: CASSLAGGGTGELFF.

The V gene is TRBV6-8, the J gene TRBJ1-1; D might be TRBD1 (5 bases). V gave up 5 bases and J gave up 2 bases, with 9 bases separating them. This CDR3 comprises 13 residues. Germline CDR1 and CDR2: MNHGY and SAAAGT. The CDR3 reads CASSDRDNTEAFF. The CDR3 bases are TGTGCCAGCAGTGACCGGGACAACACTGAAGCTTTCTTT.

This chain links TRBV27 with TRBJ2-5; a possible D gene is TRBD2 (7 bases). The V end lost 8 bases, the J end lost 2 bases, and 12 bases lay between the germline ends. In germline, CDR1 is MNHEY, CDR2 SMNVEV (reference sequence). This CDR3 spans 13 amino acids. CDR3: CASQGRGQETQYF. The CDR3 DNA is TGTGCCAGCCAGGGGAGGGGACAAGAGACCCAGTACTTC.